At least ten counts were recorded for the clone carrying this T cell receptor beta chain. TCRdb called the reads again in MiXCR, with one record for every CDR3 protein. The table includes roughly 18,000 distinct CDR3 sequences, about a tenth detected once. This record belongs to a study of type 1 regulatory T cells. Germline V gene lookup returns CDR1 SQVTM and CDR2 ANQGSEA. CDR3 length equals 13 residues. Trimming left V 0 bases short and J 5 bases short, with 8 bases between. The sample comprised CD4+ T cells, either the whole sample or a sorted fraction (not recorded which). The V gene is TRBV29-1, the J gene TRBJ2-1; D tentatively fits TRBD1 or TRBD2 (5 bases each). The sequence came from a human donor in good health. The CDR3 here is CSVEDGTHNEQFF. CDR3 DNA: TGCAGCGTTGAAGATGGGACCCACAATGAGCAGTTCTTC.